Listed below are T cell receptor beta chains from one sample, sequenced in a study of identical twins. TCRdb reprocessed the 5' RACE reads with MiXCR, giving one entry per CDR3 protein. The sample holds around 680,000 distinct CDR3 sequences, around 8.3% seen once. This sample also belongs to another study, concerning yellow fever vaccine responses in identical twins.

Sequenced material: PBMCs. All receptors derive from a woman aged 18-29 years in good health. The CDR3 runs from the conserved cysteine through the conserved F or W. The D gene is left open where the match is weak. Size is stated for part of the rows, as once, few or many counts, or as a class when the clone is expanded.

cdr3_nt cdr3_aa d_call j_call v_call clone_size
TGTGCCAGCAGCCAAGCCGGTAGGGACAGGGAATTTGTTGAAGCTTTCTTT CASSQAGRDREFVEAFF TRBD1 TRBJ1-1 TRBV4-2 -
TGCAGCGTTGATGAGGGTAGCGGGAGGGTTGATGAGCAGTTCTTC CSVDEGSGRVDEQFF TRBD2 TRBJ2-1 TRBV29-1 few
TGTGCCACCGCACCCGGGACAGGGCAAGAGACCCAGTACTTC CATAPGTGQETQYF TRBD1 TRBJ2-5 TRBV24-1 many
TGCGCCAGCAGCTTGGAGGGGACAGGGTATGAAAAACTGTTTTTT CASSLEGTGYEKLFF TRBD1 TRBJ1-4 TRBV5-1 -
TGTGCCAGCAGCCGTTGGTTGCGGGGGACATCGACCTACGAGCAGTACTTC CASSRWLRGTSTYEQYF - TRBJ2-7 TRBV3-1 -
TGCGCCAGCAGCTCGGGTAGCAATCAGCCCCAGCATTTT CASSSGSNQPQHF - TRBJ1-5 TRBV7-9 many
TGTGCCAGCGGGGTCGGCACAGATACGCAGTATTTT CASGVGTDTQYF - TRBJ2-3 TRBV7-2 -
TGTGCCGGCTCTCGCGACCGGGACAGTGTTGAGCAGTACTTC CAGSRDRDSVEQYF TRBD1 TRBJ2-7 TRBV7-2 -
TGTGCCAGCAGCGTCGCTAGCGGGTTACTCACAGATACGCAGTATTTT CASSVASGLLTDTQYF TRBD2 TRBJ2-3 TRBV9 -
TGTGCCAGCAGTTTCTCGGTCGGAGGAGAGACCCAGTACTTC CASSFSVGGETQYF - TRBJ2-5 TRBV12-3/TRBV12-4 many
TGTGCCAGCAGTGACAGGAAACAATACACCGGGGAGCTGTTTTTT CASSDRKQYTGELFF - TRBJ2-2 TRBV25-1 many
TGTGCCAGCAGCCATAGCGGGAAATCCTACAATGAGCAGTTCTTC CASSHSGKSYNEQFF TRBD2 TRBJ2-1 TRBV11-3 few
TGTGCCAGCAGCCGGCCGGGACAGGGGACAGCCTACGAGCAGTACTTC CASSRPGQGTAYEQYF TRBD1 TRBJ2-7 TRBV7-9 few
TGTGCCAGCAGCTCTTCCGGGACAGGAGAGACCCAGTACTTC CASSSSGTGETQYF TRBD1 TRBJ2-5 TRBV7-9 many
TGCGCCAGCAGCTTCGAGAGGCGGAGCACAGATACGCAGTATTTT CASSFERRSTDTQYF - TRBJ2-3 TRBV5-1 few
TGCAGTGCTAGAGCCCTTTCGACTAGCGAAGCCTACAATGAGCAGTTCTTC CSARALSTSEAYNEQFF TRBD2 TRBJ2-1 TRBV20-1 -
TGTGCCAGCAGCCAAGAACGGGTCGGCAGGGAGCTGTTTTTT CASSQERVGRELFF - TRBJ2-2 TRBV3-1 many
TGTGCCAGCAGCTTAGCCTCGGGGAATCAGCCCCAGCATTTT CASSLASGNQPQHF - TRBJ1-5 TRBV7-9 many
TGTGCCAGCAGTCCTAACAGAGACCAAGAGACCCAGTACTTC CASSPNRDQETQYF - TRBJ2-5 TRBV2 few
TGTGCCAGCAGTCTACAGGGGAAAGAGACCCAGTACTTC CASSLQGKETQYF TRBD1 TRBJ2-5 TRBV5-1 many
TGCGCCAGCAGCTTGGGTCGGGGGGGAGCGGATACGCAGTATTTT CASSLGRGGADTQYF TRBD2 TRBJ2-3 TRBV5-1 many
TGTGCCAGCAGCCAAGCGGGACAGGCGATTACCTACGAGCAGTACTTC CASSQAGQAITYEQYF TRBD1 TRBJ2-7 TRBV3-1 many
TGTGCCAGCAGTCCCCCGGGGCCCCGCAGGCAGTACTTC CASSPPGPRRQYF - TRBJ2-7 TRBV27 -
TGTGCCAGCGGTATCACAGGGTGGAATGAGCAGTTCTTC CASGITGWNEQFF - TRBJ2-1 TRBV27 few
TGTGCCAGCAGCTGGGCCGGGACAGGGGGAGAGACCCAGTACTTC CASSWAGTGGETQYF TRBD1 TRBJ2-5 TRBV7-6 -
TGTGCCAGCAGCTTAGTAGCCGGAGGGGGCCAAGAGACCCAGTACTTC CASSLVAGGGQETQYF - TRBJ2-5 TRBV7-9 many
TGTGCCACCAGCAGAGCCGGGACAGGGTTAAGTGGCTACACCTTC CATSRAGTGLSGYTF TRBD1 TRBJ1-2 TRBV15 few
TGTGCCAGCACCCAATTTGGGGGGGCTTTCGACGAGCAGTACTTC CASTQFGGAFDEQYF - TRBJ2-7 TRBV25-1 -
TGTGCCAGCAGCATAGGACAGGGGACCCCCTACGAGCAGTACTTC CASSIGQGTPYEQYF TRBD1 TRBJ2-7 TRBV11-2 -
TGTGCCAGCAGCCCTGCCTTAGACAGGGGGCGGTACGAGCAGTACTTC CASSPALDRGRYEQYF TRBD1 TRBJ2-7 TRBV3-1 -
TGTGCCAGCAGTGAAGACGGGGATCACAATGAGCAGTTCTTC CASSEDGDHNEQFF - TRBJ2-1 TRBV2 -
TGTGCCAGCAGTTCAGGGGACAATGAGCAGTTCTTC CASSSGDNEQFF - TRBJ2-1 TRBV12-3/TRBV12-4 many
TGTGCCAGCGGGGAGAACACCGGGGAGCTGTTTTTT CASGENTGELFF - TRBJ2-2 TRBV12-3/TRBV12-4 many
TGTGCCAGTGGTGGGTCAGGGATCGGTGAAAAACTGTTTTTT CASGGSGIGEKLFF - TRBJ1-4 TRBV27 -
TGTGCCAGCAGCTTAGCCCCTGGACTAGCGGGGGGGTGGAGGGAGCAGTTCTTC CASSLAPGLAGGWREQFF TRBD2 TRBJ2-1 TRBV7-2 many
TGTGCCAGCAGCCAGACAGGTGACGAGCAGTACTTC CASSQTGDEQYF - TRBJ2-7 TRBV3-1 many
TGTGCCAGCAGTTTTAGAGCCCCCGGGAACACAGATACGCAGTATTTT CASSFRAPGNTDTQYF - TRBJ2-3 TRBV28 few
TGTGCCAGCTCACCACCCACTGGAACTAGCGGGAGTGCCCTTCCGGCCTACGAGCAGTACTTC CASSPPTGTSGSALPAYEQYF TRBD2 TRBJ2-7 TRBV18 few
TGTGCCAGCAGCCAAGAAAGTAGCGGGAGCTACGAGCAGTACTTC CASSQESSGSYEQYF TRBD2 TRBJ2-7 TRBV4-2 many
TGTGCCAGCAGCCAAGAAGTCGGACAGCCCAATGAGCAGTTCTTC CASSQEVGQPNEQFF - TRBJ2-1 TRBV4-2 few
TGTGCCAGCAGACGGGGCAATTTGAACACCGGGGAGCTGTTTTTT CASRRGNLNTGELFF - TRBJ2-2 TRBV6-2/TRBV6-3 -
TGTGCCAGCAGTTTTCAGGGGGGGCCCGGCTCCTACGAGCAGTACTTC CASSFQGGPGSYEQYF - TRBJ2-7 TRBV28 many
TGTGCCAGCATCCTACAGCGAGCTAATGAAAAACTGTTTTTT CASILQRANEKLFF - TRBJ1-4 TRBV2 -
TGCAGTGCTAAACTAGCATCCTACAATGAGCAGTTCTTC CSAKLASYNEQFF - TRBJ2-1 TRBV20-1 -
TGCAGTGCTATGCGACTAGCGGGGGGGCTGGGGGAGACCCAGTACTTC CSAMRLAGGLGETQYF TRBD2 TRBJ2-5 TRBV20-1 few
TGCGCCAGCAGCTTGGAGGCTAGCGGCACAGATACGCAGTATTTT CASSLEASGTDTQYF - TRBJ2-3 TRBV5-1 many
TGTGCCAGCAGCGCGATGGGGGAGGGTAATGAAAAACTGTTTTTT CASSAMGEGNEKLFF - TRBJ1-4 TRBV7-9 -